Shown below are 32 T cell receptor beta chains from a single sample sequenced in a study of shared clonotypes between healthy human individuals. Method: immunoSEQ multiplex PCR; TCRdb's copy keeps in-frame clones and lacks some. The sample comprises approximately 2.3 million clones, 85% to 95% of which are singletons, and 0.35% to 0.5% rests with the top ten. Sequenced material: naive CD4+ T cells from PBMCs. Subset here: CD45RA+ positively selected. The origin of the receptors is a young man in good health. Some clones in this sample may be carry-over from other donors' samples.

This chain connects TRBV5-4 to TRBJ2-2; 7 bases are a match to TRBD2. Germline CDR1 SGHNT, CDR2 YYREEE (reference sequence). This CDR3 is built from 16 residues. V lost 1 base to trimming and J lost 2 bases; unmatched junction nucleotides: 5. The CDR3 region is CASSLIRGLNTGELFF. CDR3 nucleotide sequence: TGTGCCAGCAGCTTGATCCGGGGACTAAACACCGGGGAGCTGTTTTTT.

In its sample, this clone was seen a few times. V and J are TRBV5-1 and TRBJ1-1; no firm D call. CDR3 size: 14 residues. From germline, CDR1 is SGHRS and CDR2 YFSETQ. The V end was cut by 4 bases, the J end by 2 bases, with 12 bases between. For the CDR3, the DNA is TGCGCCAGCAGCCCCAGTTTATTTAACACTGAAGCTTTCTTT. Translation: CASSPSLFNTEAFF.

This chain uses TRBV15 with TRBJ1-2, with TRBD1 as a possible D gene (5 bases). CDR3 length: 14 amino acids. The ends were cut back, 3 bases at V and 4 bases at J, with 12 bases in the middle. The V gene's germline CDR1 is LNHNV and CDR2 YYDKDF (reference sequence). This CDR3 is CATSSGDGFYGYTF. CDR3 nucleotides: TGTGCCACCAGCAGTGGGGACGGGTTCTATGGCTACACCTTC.

The CDR3 reads CASSSQGSGDTQYF. The CDR3, as DNA: TGCGCCAGCAGCTCACAGGGGTCGGGCGATACGCAGTATTTT. The chain combines TRBV5-1 with TRBJ2-3; 7 positions agree with TRBD1. The CDR3 contains 14 residues. Per germline, CDR1 SGHRS and CDR2 YFSETQ. The J segment lost 6 bases and the V segment lost 3 bases, leaving 7 bases of the junction unmatched. Variable domain in full (rest from reference TRBV5-1 and TRBJ2-3): KAGVTQTPRYLIKTRGQQVTLSCSPISGHRSVSWYQQTPGQGLQFLFEYFSETQRNKGNFPGRFSGRQFSNSRSEMNVSTLELGDSALYLCASSSQGSGDTQYFGPGTRLTVL.

J is TRBJ1-5 and V is TRBV28; unclear D gene. Per the germline V gene, CDR1 is MDHEN and CDR2 is SYDVKM. The CDR3 is made up of 15 amino acids. V was trimmed by 1 base and J by 6 bases, leaving 13 bases between them. In nucleotides, the CDR3 is TGTGCCAGCAGTTTATTGACCCAAGCCCGTCAGCCCCAGCATTTT. It specifies CASSLLTQARQPQHF.

This chain connects TRBV29-1 to TRBJ2-2, with TRBD1 matching over 9 bases. The CDR3 is 16 residues long. Germline lookup yields CDR1 SQVTM and CDR2 ANQGSEA. The V gene end was trimmed by 4 bases and the J gene end by 4 bases; junction bases not matched to a gene: 10. The CDR3 sequence is CSVVVTGTGTTGELFF. For the CDR3, the DNA is TGCAGCGTTGTGGTAACCGGGACAGGGACCACCGGGGAGCTGTTTTTT.

A note on this clone: At one boundary the junction diverges from the germline segment, which might be a read error. The chain carries TRBV25-1 and TRBJ2-3, with 12 bases that match TRBD1. The CDR3 length is 17 residues. The germline V gene has CDR1 MGHDK and CDR2 SYGVNS. The CDR3, as DNA: TGTGCCAGCAGTGAGAGCCCCGGGACAGGGGGCACGGATACGCAGTATTTT. Translating gives CASSESPGTGGTDTQYF.

The chain links TRBV2 to TRBJ1-5, with D unclear. The CDR3 runs to 12 residues. The germline gives CDR1 SNHLY, CDR2 FYNNEI. V was trimmed by 8 bases and J by 3 bases, leaving 8 bases between them. This CDR3 is CASRRSNQPQHF. The CDR3 DNA sequence: TGTGCCAGCCGCAGGTCCAATCAGCCCCAGCATTTT. The whole variable domain, remainder taken from reference TRBV2 and TRBJ1-5, is EPEVTQTPSHQVTQMGQEVILRCVPISNHLYFYWYRQILGQKVEFLVSFYNNEISEKSEIFDDQFSVERPDGSNFTLKIRSTKLEDSAMYFCASRRSNQPQHFGDGTRLSIL.

The V call is TRBV11-2, the J call TRBJ1-5; D gene ambiguous. The CDR3 totals 13 residues. The V and J ends lost 2 bases and 3 bases respectively, with 5 bases between them. Germline loops: CDR1 SGHAT, CDR2 FQNNGV. The CDR3, as DNA: TGTGCCAGCAGCTTAAGTGTCAATCAGCCCCAGCATTTT. It is translated as CASSLSVNQPQHF.

The V gene is TRBV27, the J gene TRBJ2-1; D not certain. The CDR3 is 13 residues long. Germline loops: CDR1 MNHEY, CDR2 SMNVEV (reference sequence). Trimming took off 5 bases at V and 6 bases at J, with 11 bases between the two ends. In DNA, the CDR3 is TGTGCCAGCAGTAAAACAAGAGCCAATGAGCAGTTCTTC. Translated, it gives CASSKTRANEQFF.

The chain is built from TRBV6-1 and TRBJ2-1; the match to TRBD2 covers 9 bases. This CDR3 is 15 amino acids long. Per germline, CDR1 MNHNS and CDR2 SASEGT. J was trimmed by 3 bases and V by 4 bases; bases with no gene match: 4. The CDR3 spells CASSVSGSFYNEQFF. The CDR3 nucleotides read TGTGCCAGCAGTGTTAGCGGGAGCTTCTACAATGAGCAGTTCTTC.

The genes are TRBV28 and TRBJ2-2; D is uncertain. This CDR3 has 13 amino acids. V lost 8 bases, J lost 1 base, and 8 bases lay in between. Germline V CDR1 and CDR2: MDHEN, SYDVKM. DNA of the CDR3: TGTGCCAGCGGAAGGGAGAACACCGGGGAGCTGTTTTTT. Protein product: CASGRENTGELFF.

A note on this clone: This sample includes further DNA sequences coding for the same CDR3. The CDR3 DNA reads as TGCAGCGTTGAAGATAGGAGGAGCTCCTACAATGAGCAGTTCTTC. Translating gives CSVEDRRSSYNEQFF. The J gene is TRBJ2-1, the V gene TRBV29-1, with D perhaps matching TRBD2 (5 bases). CDR1 is SQVTM, CDR2 ANQGSEA, per germline. The CDR3 sequence is 15 residues long. The V and J ends lost 0 bases and 0 bases respectively, with 9 bases between them.

V usage is TRBV5-1 and J usage is TRBJ2-7; 11 positions agree with TRBD2. The germline gives CDR1 SGHRS, CDR2 YFSETQ. Germline trimming cut 3 bases from V and 5 bases from J; bases unmatched to any gene: 7. This CDR3 is 15 amino acids long. The CDR3 region has the DNA TGCGCCAGCAGCTCAACCGGGACTAGCGGAAACGAGCAGTACTTC. It codes for CASSSTGTSGNEQYF.

CDR3 in amino acids: CASSYLPIGTEAFF. The CDR3 DNA reads TGTGCCAGCAGTTACCTACCGATAGGCACTGAAGCTTTCTTT. V gene TRBV6-5 combines with J gene TRBJ1-1; D gene uncertain. CDR3 length equals 14 residues. Germline assignment: CDR1 MNHEY and CDR2 SVGAGI. Trimming removed 2 bases at V and 4 bases at J, with 11 bases between.

V is TRBV5-1 and J is TRBJ2-3, with TRBD2 matching over 8 bases. Trimming cost V 4 bases and J 5 bases; bases outside gene matches: 12. In germline, CDR1 is SGHRS, CDR2 YFSETQ. The CDR3 runs to 16 residues. CDR3 protein: CASSGGLAVSIDTQYF. The CDR3 bases are TGCGCCAGCAGCGGCGGACTAGCCGTCAGTATAGATACGCAGTATTTT.

The rearrangement uses TRBV6-6 and TRBJ2-7; TRBD1 aligns across 10 bases. The germline gives CDR1 MNHNY, CDR2 SVGAGI (reference sequence). This CDR3 region has 15 residues. J was trimmed by 4 bases and V by 6 bases; bases with no gene match: 9. CDR3 sequence: CASRGPGQGLYEQYF. In DNA, the CDR3 is TGTGCCAGCAGGGGGCCGGGACAGGGGTTGTACGAGCAGTACTTC.

The chain employs TRBV7-9 and TRBJ1-1; no definite D call. CDR1 is SEHNR and CDR2 is FQNEAQ in the germline V gene (reference sequence). CDR3 length: 14 residues. The V and J ends lost 5 bases and 8 bases respectively, with 18 bases between them. The chain's CDR3 is CASSPLSGRAEAFF. CDR3 nucleotide sequence: TGTGCCAGCAGCCCCCTCTCGGGCCGGGCGGAAGCTTTCTTT.

The V gene is TRBV5-1, the J gene TRBJ2-5; 7 bases are a match to TRBD1. The trim removed 3 bases at V and 5 bases at J, leaving 7 bases unmatched. Germline values: CDR1 SGHRS, CDR2 YFSETQ. CDR3 length equals 14 residues. The CDR3 DNA reads TGCGCCAGCAGCTCGCCAGACAGGGTTGAGACCCAGTACTTC. It encodes CASSSPDRVETQYF.

J is TRBJ2-3 and V is TRBV7-2; D might be TRBD1 (5 bases). Germline V lookup: CDR1 SGHTA, CDR2 FQGNSA. The CDR3 totals 17 residues. Trimming took off 0 bases at V and 4 bases at J, with 17 bases between the two ends. The CDR3: CASSLAIQGVFSDTQYF. Written as DNA, the CDR3 is TGTGCCAGCAGCTTAGCGATCCAGGGTGTATTTTCAGATACGCAGTATTTT. The full variable domain, completed using reference TRBV7-2 and TRBJ2-3, is GAGVSQSPSNKVTEKGKDVELRCDPISGHTALYWYRQSLGQGLEFLIYFQGNSAPDKSGLPSDRFSAERTGGSVSTLTIQRTQQEDSAVYLCASSLAIQGVFSDTQYFGPGTRLTVL.

V is TRBV4-2 and J is TRBJ2-4, with 12 positions matching TRBD2. V lost 6 bases, J lost 3 bases, and 9 bases stayed unmatched. The V gene's germline CDR1 is LGHNA and CDR2 YNFKEQ. The CDR3 totals 17 residues. CDR3 sequence (DNA): TGTGCCAGCAGAGCGACTAGCGGGAGTTATGACAAAAACATTCAGTACTTC. Protein sequence: CASRATSGSYDKNIQYF.

V and J are TRBV2 and TRBJ1-5; the D gene is possibly TRBD1 (5 bases). Germline loops: CDR1 SNHLY, CDR2 FYNNEI. The CDR3 spans 14 residues. Between the trimmed V and J ends, which lost 3 bases and 4 bases, there was a span of 10 bases. CDR3 protein: CASSESGRNQPQHF. The CDR3 DNA follows: TGTGCCAGCAGTGAGTCAGGGCGTAATCAGCCCCAGCATTTT.

This clone appeared a single time. Other DNA sequences in this specimen translate into the identical CDR3. The chain links TRBV2 to TRBJ2-3; perhaps TRBD1 as D (6 bases). Deletions cut 6 bases from V and 6 bases from J, with 10 bases between. The CDR3 is 12 residues long. Germline CDR1 is SNHLY and CDR2 is FYNNEI. This chain's CDR3 is CASRAGADTQYF. The CDR3 DNA reads as TGTGCCAGCAGGGCAGGGGCGGATACGCAGTATTTT. The variable domain in full, completed from reference TRBV2 and TRBJ2-3, reads EPEVTQTPSHQVTQMGQEVILRCVPISNHLYFYWYRQILGQKVEFLVSFYNNEISEKSEIFDDQFSVERPDGSNFTLKIRSTKLEDSAMYFCASRAGADTQYFGPGTRLTVL.

A note on this clone: One end of the junction fails to match germline, which may point to a read error. The chain carries TRBV2 and TRBJ1-2, with 8 bases aligning to TRBD1. This CDR3 has 11 amino acids. Germline V gene lookup returns CDR1 SNHLY and CDR2 FYNNEI. CDR3 sequence: CASSEAGQANF. The CDR3 coding sequence is TGTGCCAGCAGTGAAGCGGGACAGGCAAACTTC.

In its sample, this clone was seen once. The chain combines TRBV5-5 with TRBJ1-1; 9 nucleotides agree with TRBD1. The CDR3 extends over 15 amino acids. CDR1 and CDR2 from the germline V gene are SGHKS and YYEKEE (reference sequence). V lost 3 bases and J lost 2; bases outside the gene matches: 5. The CDR3 nucleotides are TGTGCCAGCAGCTGGGACAGGGTGCCTAACACTGAAGCTTTCTTT. Its translation: CASSWDRVPNTEAFF.

The chain recombines TRBV4-2 with TRBJ2-7, with D possibly TRBD2 on 6 matching bases. Germline V CDR1 and CDR2: LGHNA, YNFKEQ. V shed 1 base and J shed 1 base, with 8 bases lying between them. The CDR3 totals 14 residues. The CDR3 spells CASSQGGLSYEQYF. CDR3 DNA sequence: TGTGCCAGCAGCCAAGGGGGACTGTCCTACGAGCAGTACTTC.

J is TRBJ1-5 and V is TRBV2, with TRBD1 matching 11 bases. With 8 bases clipped from V and 0 bases from J, the junction kept 3 bases outside the gene matches. The germline V gene encodes CDR1 SNHLY and CDR2 FYNNEI. The CDR3 consists of 15 residues. DNA of the CDR3: TGTGCCAGCGGGACAGGGGGTCATAGCAATCAGCCCCAGCATTTT. This gives the protein CASGTGGHSNQPQHF.

About this clone: The same CDR3 also results from other DNA sequences found in this sample. This chain connects TRBV30 to TRBJ2-3; no reliable D call. CDR3 length: 13 residues. Germline CDR1 GTSNPN, CDR2 SVGIG (reference sequence). Trimming removed 0 bases at V and 0 bases at J, with 4 bases between. The CDR3 is CAWSVRSTDTQYF. The CDR3 region has the DNA TGTGCCTGGAGTGTCCGCAGCACAGATACGCAGTATTTT.

This clone was seen once. This chain joins TRBV5-4 and TRBJ1-1; 12 nucleotides agree with TRBD1. The CDR3 consists of 18 residues. J was trimmed by 3 bases and V by 4 bases; bases with no gene match: 13. In germline, CDR1 is SGHNT, CDR2 YYREEE (reference sequence). The CDR3 protein is CASSTPPGTGGADTEAFF. The CDR3 bases are TGTGCCAGCAGCACCCCACCCGGGACAGGGGGCGCGGACACTGAAGCTTTCTTT.

V gene TRBV5-1 combines with J gene TRBJ2-1; no reliable D call. The length of the CDR3 is 14 residues. Germline V CDR1 and CDR2: SGHRS, YFSETQ. V was trimmed by 4 bases and J by 2 bases, leaving 10 bases between them. CDR3 nucleotide sequence: TGCGCCAGCAGCCGGGCAAGCGCCTACAATGAGCAGTTCTTC. Protein: CASSRASAYNEQFF.

The J gene is TRBJ2-3, the V gene TRBV7-3, with D maybe TRBD1 (6 bases). Trimming stripped 3 bases from V and 0 bases from J, with 13 bases between. The CDR3 runs 16 residues. The V gene's germline CDR1 is SGHTA and CDR2 FQGTGA. CDR3 sequence: CASSLGTGSSTDTQYF. The CDR3 DNA reads as TGTGCCAGCAGCTTGGGAACAGGGTCGAGCACAGATACGCAGTATTTT.

This clone was counted a single time. The chain links TRBV7-9 to TRBJ2-6; 13 nucleotides line up with TRBD2. This CDR3 has 18 residues. Per germline, CDR1 SEHNR and CDR2 FQNEAQ (reference sequence). The V gene end was trimmed by 4 bases and the J gene end by 4 bases; junction bases not matched to a gene: 7. The CDR3 protein is CASSSGLAGVSGANVLTF. DNA for the CDR3: TGTGCCAGCAGCTCCGGACTAGCGGGAGTATCAGGGGCCAACGTCCTGACTTTC.